This TCR beta chain was documented in a study of blood T cell repertoires in COVID-19. CDR1 LNHDA and CDR2 SQIVND come from the germline V gene (reference sequence). The CDR3 loop spans 15 amino acids. Between the trimmed V and J ends, which lost 4 bases and 6 bases, there was a span of 15 bases. This clone was counted a single time. Under the authors' procedure: The assay estimated nucleated cells by amplifying reference gene primers. Here immunoSEQ multiplex PCR was the method, and the copy in TCRdb shows in-frame clones only, minus some. That table supplies the V and J calls and clone size; D and trimming were determined from the DNA. The sample has about 83,000 clones; about 87% are singletons.

V and J are TRBV19 and TRBJ2-2; perhaps TRBD1 as D (5 bases). Sequenced: peripheral blood. The receptor was isolated from an elderly man with active or convalescent COVID-19. CDR3 loop: CASSNAAGSPGELFF. The CDR3 bases are TGTGCCAGTAGTAACGCGGCAGGGTCTCCCGGGGAGCTGTTTTTT.